The subject of this entry is one TCR beta chain. Recruitment covered roughly 22 US areas and drew participants whose ages spanned roughly 18 to 100 years. Assignment of participants to cohorts was predicated upon participant-reported clinical history. Measured with immunoSEQ multiplex PCR; TCRdb has only the in-frame clones, and not every one. Counted here are 250,000 to 350,000 clones, 80% to 90% occurring once; the ten biggest clones make up roughly 4%. This entry comes from a study of blood T cell repertoires in COVID-19. Study-level information: Samples representing acute and convalescent COVID-19 were sourced from the United States, Italy and Spain. PBMCs, B-cell-depleted T cells, or T cells provided the cDNA or gDNA that made up the material.

Germline loops: CDR1 SGHTA, CDR2 FQGNSA. The CDR3 length is 17 residues. V shed 7 bases and J 6 bases; nucleotides not matched to a gene: 18. This TCR derives from a woman between 25 and 40 years old who had recovered from COVID-19. Sequencing was carried out using PBMCs or T cells enriched from blood (not recorded which). The chain joins TRBV7-2 to TRBJ1-1, with 9 positions matching TRBD1. The CDR3 DNA follows: TGTGCCAGCACGCTCACCCCACCCGGGACAGGGATACCTGAAGCTTTCTTT. It is translated as CASTLTPPGTGIPEAFF.